Listed here are 23 T cell receptor beta chains from one sample, sequenced in a study of T cell changes during pregnancy in multiple sclerosis. Data came from immunoSEQ multiplex PCR; TCRdb stores just in-frame clones and leaves some out. This sample has around 58,000 clones, with around 90% found just once. The source was CD4+ T cells from peripheral blood mononuclear cells, collected after pregnancy. All receptors come from a female donor in good health, enrolled as a control in a pregnancy study.

The CDR3 sequence is CASSSPGQGKVGYTF. The CDR3 DNA reads as TGCGCCAGCAGCTCACCGGGACAGGGGAAGGTTGGCTACACCTTC. The V call is TRBV4-1, the J call TRBJ1-2; 10 bases match TRBD1. Germline V gene sequence: CDR1 MGHRA, CDR2 YSYEKL. The CDR3 runs 15 residues. Trimming removed 5 bases from V and 7 bases from J; junction bases left unmatched: 10.

The chain couples TRBV27 to TRBJ2-5; tentative D call: TRBD2 (6 bases). The CDR3 runs to 16 residues. V was pared by 3 bases and J by 1 base, with 15 bases between. Germline values: CDR1 MNHEY, CDR2 SMNVEV (reference sequence). CDR3: CASSFRGNTGQETQYF. DNA of the CDR3: TGTGCCAGCAGTTTTCGGGGGAACACCGGCCAAGAGACCCAGTACTTC.

V is TRBV4-3 and J is TRBJ2-2, with 8 bases fitting TRBD2. V shed 4 bases, J shed 6 bases, and the junction held 13 bases outside the gene matches. The CDR3 has 17 residues. Germline CDR1 reads LGHNA; CDR2 reads YSLEER. The CDR3 sequence: CASSLRTPGLVAGELFF. As DNA, the CDR3 is TGCGCCAGCAGCCTCCGGACACCGGGACTAGTCGCCGGGGAGCTGTTTTTT.

The chain uses TRBV7-2 and TRBJ2-3, with D possibly being TRBD1 (5 bases). The CDR3 runs to 17 residues. Per germline, CDR1 SGHTA and CDR2 FQGNSA. V was pared by 3 bases and J by 1 base, with 17 bases between. The CDR3 DNA is TGTGCCAGCAGCTTGGAAGCAGGGCAGTGGGGCACAGATACGCAGTATTTT. This sequence encodes CASSLEAGQWGTDTQYF.

This clone came up once. V and J are TRBV30 and TRBJ1-5, with D perhaps TRBD1 (5 bases). Trimming removed 3 bases at V and 2 bases at J, with 11 bases between. The CDR3 sequence is 14 residues long. CDR1 is GTSNPN and CDR2 is SVGIG in the germline V gene (reference sequence). CDR3 sequence: CAWRGAGGNQPQHF. As DNA, the CDR3 is TGTGCCTGGAGGGGCGCGGGGGGCAATCAGCCCCAGCATTTT.

The chain is built from TRBV20-1 and TRBJ2-5; D ambiguous. Between the trimmed V and J ends, which lost 5 bases and 1 base, there was a span of 5 bases. Per germline, CDR1 DFQATT and CDR2 SNEGSKA (reference sequence). The CDR3 consists of 11 residues. The CDR3 nucleotides read TGCAGTGCTGAGTTCCAAGAGACCCAGTACTTC. Protein sequence: CSAEFQETQYF.

The rearrangement joins TRBV9 to TRBJ1-5; 9 positions match TRBD1. This CDR3 comprises 15 residues. With 0 bases clipped from V and 11 bases from J, the junction kept 9 bases outside the gene matches. Germline values: CDR1 SGDLS, CDR2 YYNGEE. DNA for the CDR3: TGTGCCAGCAGCGTAGAAGGAACAGGGGGCGCCGCCCAGCATTTT. The encoded protein is CASSVEGTGGAAQHF.

The rearrangement links TRBV6-5 to TRBJ1-1; TRBD1 might be the D (5 bases). Between the trimmed V and J ends, which lost 11 bases and 4 bases, there was a span of 20 bases. CDR3 length equals 14 residues. Germline loops: CDR1 MNHEY, CDR2 SVGAGI. This CDR3 reads CASVPPGRFTEAFF. The CDR3 region has the DNA TGTGCCTCCGTTCCCCCAGGGAGGTTCACTGAAGCTTTCTTT.

CDR3 bases: TGTGCCATCAGTGAGTCAGGCAGGGGGGCTGAAGCTTTCTTT. Translating it yields CAISESGRGAEAFF. V gene TRBV10-3 combines with J gene TRBJ1-1; 7 bases match TRBD1. Germline trimming cut 0 bases from V and 6 bases from J; bases unmatched to any gene: 4. The CDR3 spans 14 residues. Germline assignment: CDR1 ENHRY and CDR2 SYGVKD.

The rearrangement uses TRBV6-4 and TRBJ1-1, with D unresolved. Trimming took 3 bases from V and 1 from J, leaving 6 bases between them. Germline CDR1 reads MRHNA; CDR2 reads SNTAGT. The CDR3 has 13 residues. The CDR3 bases are TGTGCCAGCAGTGAGTACAGGAACACTGAAGCTTTCTTT. Amino acids: CASSEYRNTEAFF.

The gene calls are TRBV27 and TRBJ1-1; a possible D gene is TRBD1 (6 bases). The CDR3 runs 12 residues. Trimming pared 8 bases from V and 2 bases from J, leaving 9 bases between. In germline, CDR1 is MNHEY, CDR2 SMNVEV (reference sequence). CDR3 sequence: CASRGGNTEAFF. CDR3 bases: TGTGCCAGCCGGGGGGGCAACACTGAAGCTTTCTTT.

This rearrangement joins TRBV4-3 to TRBJ1-2; D not resolved. CDR3 length equals 13 residues. Trimming stripped 0 bases from V and 4 bases from J, with 6 bases between. Germline values: CDR1 LGHNA, CDR2 YSLEER. CDR3 nucleotide sequence: TGCGCCAGCAGCCAAGAGAGAGGCTATGGCTACACCTTC. Translated, it gives CASSQERGYGYTF.

This clone was observed a few times. V usage is TRBV19 and J usage is TRBJ1-2; 7 bases are shared with TRBD1. Germline CDR1 reads LNHDA; CDR2 reads SQIVND (reference sequence). The CDR3 runs to 13 residues. V was pared by 5 bases and J by 4 bases, with 4 bases of the junction left unmatched. The CDR3 DNA reads as TGTGCCAGTAGTGAGACAGGGCCCTATGGCTACACCTTC. Its protein product is CASSETGPYGYTF.

The V and J genes are TRBV7-2 and TRBJ1-1; TRBD1 might be the D (6 bases). The CDR3 extends over 14 amino acids. Germline lookup yields CDR1 SGHTA and CDR2 FQGNSA. The V end lost 0 bases, the J end lost 1 base, and 6 bases lay between the germline ends. As DNA, the CDR3 is TGTGCCAGCAGCTTAGCGGGACAGAACACTGAAGCTTTCTTT. Its translation is CASSLAGQNTEAFF.

The chain recombines TRBV5-1 with TRBJ1-6; 7 nucleotides align to TRBD1. Germline V CDR1 and CDR2: SGHRS, YFSETQ. The V gene end was trimmed by 0 bases and the J gene end by 7 bases; junction bases not matched to a gene: 4. The CDR3 has 15 residues. CDR3 sequence: CASSLGDRGNSPLHF. The CDR3 coding sequence is TGCGCCAGCAGCTTGGGGGACAGAGGAAATTCACCCCTCCACTTT.

CDR3 nucleotide sequence: TGTGCCAGCAGCTTAGCGGGTCAGGTTAATGAAAAACTGTTTTTT. This gives the protein CASSLAGQVNEKLFF. V and J are TRBV7-2 and TRBJ1-4; D unclear. The germline CDR1 and CDR2 sequences are SGHTA and FQGNSA. The CDR3 extends over 15 amino acids. V was shortened by 0 bases and J by 4 bases, with 9 bases between the two germline ends.

This clone is a singleton in its sample. The chain has TRBV6-6 and TRBJ2-1; possibly TRBD1 for D (6 bases). Germline CDR1 and CDR2: MNHNY and SVGAGI (reference sequence). This CDR3 region has 14 residues. V was cut by 3 bases and J by 6 bases, with 12 bases left in between. CDR3 sequence reads: CASSYPEGGNEQFF. The DNA for the CDR3 is TGTGCCAGCAGTTATCCGGAAGGGGGCAATGAGCAGTTCTTC.

This clone was seen a few times. V usage is TRBV11-3 and J usage is TRBJ1-1, with a tentative D call TRBD1 (6 bases). With 5 bases removed from V and 5 bases from J, the gap between germline ends came to 15 bases. This CDR3 spans 14 amino acids. CDR1 SGHNT and CDR2 YENEEA come from the germline V gene. CDR3 residues: CASSRDRDITEAFF. The CDR3 DNA reads TGTGCCAGCAGCCGAGACCGGGACATTACTGAAGCTTTCTTT.

The chain is built from TRBV11-3 and TRBJ1-1; D unclear. The V gene's germline CDR1 is SGHNT and CDR2 YENEEA. The V gene lost 1 base and the J gene lost 0 bases, with 9 bases spanning the gap. This CDR3 region has 15 residues. In DNA form, the CDR3 reads TGTGCCAGCAGCTTAGCCGGAGAGCTGAACACTGAAGCTTTCTTT. Translation: CASSLAGELNTEAFF. The full variable domain, its missing parts supplied by reference TRBV11-3 and TRBJ1-1, is EAGVVQSPRYKIIEKKQPVAFWCNPISGHNTLYWYLQNLGQGPELLIRYENEEAVDDSQLPKDRFSAERLKGVDSTLKIQPAELGDSAVYLCASSLAGELNTEAFFGQGTRLTVV.

This clone was detected only once. The J gene is TRBJ1-3, the V gene TRBV7-2; possibly TRBD1 for D (6 bases). Germline lookup yields CDR1 SGHTA and CDR2 FQGNSA. There are 13 residues in the CDR3. V dropped 4 bases and J dropped 2 bases, with 6 bases sitting between them. For the CDR3, the DNA is TGTGCCAGCAGCTCAGGGGCTGGAAACACCATATATTTT. Protein product: CASSSGAGNTIYF.

The chain has TRBV9 and TRBJ2-5, with 11 positions matching TRBD2. Germline values: CDR1 SGDLS, CDR2 YYNGEE. This CDR3 spans 18 amino acids. V lost 0 bases, J lost 1 base, and 8 bases stayed unmatched. CDR3 DNA: TGTGCCAGCAGCGTAGCTACGCGAACTAGCGGGGGCCAAGAGACCCAGTACTTC. This translates into CASSVATRTSGGQETQYF.

This clone was observed once. This chain uses TRBV4-3 with TRBJ1-2; 7 bases map to TRBD1. V was clipped by 1 base and J by 5 bases; unmatched bases: 4. Looked up from germline, CDR1 is LGHNA and CDR2 is YSLEER. The CDR3 has 14 residues. The CDR3 nucleotides read TGCGCCAGCAGCCAAGTGCCGGGACAGTATGGCTACACCTTC. Translation: CASSQVPGQYGYTF.

The chain carries TRBV7-3 and TRBJ2-2; D may be TRBD1 (6 bases). Germline V gives CDR1 SGHTA, CDR2 FQGTGA. V was clipped by 2 bases and J by 5 bases, with 18 bases between them. The CDR3 extends over 17 amino acids. The CDR3 loop reads CASSLGGAQRGTGELFF. Written as DNA, the CDR3 is TGTGCCAGCAGCTTAGGGGGTGCACAGAGGGGGACCGGGGAGCTGTTTTTT.